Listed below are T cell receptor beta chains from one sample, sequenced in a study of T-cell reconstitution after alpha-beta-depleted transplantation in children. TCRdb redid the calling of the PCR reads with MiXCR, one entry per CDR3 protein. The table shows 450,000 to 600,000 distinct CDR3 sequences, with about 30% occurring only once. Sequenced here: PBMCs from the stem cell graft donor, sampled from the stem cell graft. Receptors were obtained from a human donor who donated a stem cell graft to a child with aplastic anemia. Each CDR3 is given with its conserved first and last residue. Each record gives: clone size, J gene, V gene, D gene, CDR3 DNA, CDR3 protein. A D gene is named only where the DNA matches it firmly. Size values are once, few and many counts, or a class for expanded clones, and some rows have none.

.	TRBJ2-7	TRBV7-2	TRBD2	TGTGCCAGCAGCCCTTCGGGGCGGGAGCCCTACGAGCAGTACTTC	CASSPSGREPYEQYF
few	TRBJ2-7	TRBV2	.	TGTGCCAGCAGTGAAGTGGGCCACTACGAGCAGTACTTC	CASSEVGHYEQYF
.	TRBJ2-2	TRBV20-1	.	TGCAGTGCTAGAGAGGGAGACTACCAAACCGGGGAGCTGTTTTTT	CSAREGDYQTGELFF
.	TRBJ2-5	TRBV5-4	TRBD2	TGTGCCAGCAGCTTGGCGGACGGGGGGTCCCGGGAGACCCAGTACTTC	CASSLADGGSRETQYF
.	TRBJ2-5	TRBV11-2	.	TGTGCCAGCAGCTTAGAAAGTCGGCTGGAGACCCAGTACTTC	CASSLESRLETQYF
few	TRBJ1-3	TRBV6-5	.	TGTGCCAGCAGTTACCTTCAGACTGCCCGCTCTGGAAACACCATATATTTT	CASSYLQTARSGNTIYF
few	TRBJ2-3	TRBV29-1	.	TGCAGCGCCCGCCGCAGCGAGGGGGCAGATACGCAGTATTTT	CSARRSEGADTQYF
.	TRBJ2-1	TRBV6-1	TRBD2	TGTGCCAGCACTGCAGGGACTAGCGGGAGGGCCAATGAGCAGTTCTTC	CASTAGTSGRANEQFF
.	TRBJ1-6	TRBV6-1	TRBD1	TGTGCCAGCAGCGGGGACAGCCGCTCCTATAATTCACCCCTCCACTTT	CASSGDSRSYNSPLHF
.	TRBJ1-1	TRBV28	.	TGTGCCAGCAGTTCCCTGACCTACACTGAAGCTTTCTTT	CASSSLTYTEAFF